This entry lists 4 T cell receptor beta chains sequenced from one sample in a study of sequential checkpoint blockade in melanoma. Described treatment: randomized to nivolumab then ipilimumab (arm A) or the reverse (arm B). Method: immunoSEQ multiplex PCR; TCRdb's copy keeps in-frame clones and lacks some. This table has 40,000 or so clones, about 30% appearing once. This material consisted of tumor tissue (inferred from file names), taken from a patient given nivolumab and ipilimumab in sequence. The receptors were gathered from a human donor with melanoma.

V is TRBV19 and J is TRBJ2-3; TRBD2 matches at 7 bases. The CDR3 has 16 residues. Germline V gene lookup returns CDR1 LNHDA and CDR2 SQIVND (reference sequence). V trimming: 5 bases; J trimming: 1 base; junction bases outside the gene matches: 9. The CDR3 spells CASSGTSRGGTDTQYF. The DNA of the CDR3 is TGTGCCAGTAGTGGCACTAGTCGGGGGGGCACAGATACGCAGTATTTT.

At least ten counts were recorded for this clone. One end of the junction fails to match germline, which may point to a read error. The gene calls are TRBV11-3 and TRBJ2-5; 9 nucleotides agree with TRBD1. From germline, CDR1 is SGHNT and CDR2 YENEEA. The CDR3 contains 14 residues. The CDR3: CASSAGDRVRPGDF. In DNA, the CDR3 is TGTGCCAGCAGCGCGGGGGACAGGGTTCGCCCCGGGGACTTC.

The rearrangement links TRBV14 to TRBJ2-7; D perhaps matches TRBD2 (5 bases). This CDR3 is built from 14 residues. V lost 2 bases, J lost 4 bases, and 12 bases lay in between. Germline assignment: CDR1 SGHDN and CDR2 FVKESK. CDR3 sequence reads: CASSQPGLIYEQYF. The CDR3 bases are TGTGCCAGCAGCCAACCCGGACTGATTTACGAGCAGTACTTC.

The chain carries TRBV11-3 and TRBJ2-1; TRBD2 matches at 13 bases. V was clipped by 5 bases and J by 0 bases; unmatched bases: 7. CDR1 and CDR2 from the germline V gene are SGHNT and YENEEA. The length of the CDR3 is 18 residues. CDR3: CASSTRTSGSRSYNEQFF. DNA of the CDR3: TGTGCCAGCAGCACCCGGACTAGCGGGAGCCGCTCCTACAATGAGCAGTTCTTC.